A single sample gave rise to the 23 T cell receptor beta chains below, sequenced in a study of cytomegalovirus exposure and HLA in healthy donors. PCR amplification relied on 60 Vbeta primers (plus 13 Jbeta primers). Generated by immunoSEQ multiplex PCR, the TCRdb table keeps only in-frame clones and is missing some. Among 110,000 to 150,000 clones listed, approximately 82% were seen once. Sample: PBMCs. These receptors all stem from a woman in her thirties or forties in good health and CMV-seronegative.

J is TRBJ1-1 and V is TRBV7-2, with a tentative D call TRBD1 (5 bases). Germline values: CDR1 SGHTA, CDR2 FQGNSA. The CDR3 length is 16 residues. Trimming took off 3 bases at V and 2 bases at J, with 16 bases between the two ends. The CDR3 DNA follows: TGTGCCAGCAGCTTGGGACGGACTACACTTAACACTGAAGCTTTCTTT. Its translation is CASSLGRTTLNTEAFF. Filled out from reference TRBV7-2 and TRBJ1-1, the complete variable domain reads GAGVSQSPSNKVTEKGKDVELRCDPISGHTALYWYRQSLGQGLEFLIYFQGNSAPDKSGLPSDRFSAERTGGSVSTLTIQRTQQEDSAVYLCASSLGRTTLNTEAFFGQGTRLTVV.

The rearrangement joins TRBV27 to TRBJ2-2, with 7 positions matching TRBD1. Trimming cost V 3 bases and J 2 bases; bases outside gene matches: 3. There are 15 residues in the CDR3. Germline V gene data show CDR1 as MNHEY and CDR2 as SMNVEV (reference sequence). This CDR3 is CASSFDRANTGELFF. In DNA form, the CDR3 reads TGTGCCAGCAGTTTCGACAGGGCCAACACCGGGGAGCTGTTTTTT.

V usage is TRBV4-1 and J usage is TRBJ2-2; 9 bases match TRBD2. The CDR3 loop spans 15 amino acids. CDR1 and CDR2 (germline): MGHRA, YSYEKL. The junction had 3 bases not matched to a gene; V was cut back by 2 bases and J by 5 bases. The CDR3 DNA reads as TGCGCCAGCAGCCAATTTGGACTAGCGACCGGGGAGCTGTTTTTT. Translated, it gives CASSQFGLATGELFF.

The chain has TRBV28 and TRBJ2-6; D unresolved. The ends were cut back, 6 bases at V and 0 bases at J, with 9 bases in the middle. Per germline, CDR1 MDHEN and CDR2 SYDVKM. This CDR3 region has 15 residues. In DNA, the CDR3 is TGTGCCAGCAGCTCTAGGAACTCTGGGGCCAACGTCCTGACTTTC. Translated, it gives CASSSRNSGANVLTF.

This chain joins TRBV11-2 and TRBJ1-3, with D unclear. Germline V lookup: CDR1 SGHAT, CDR2 FQNNGV. The CDR3 has 17 residues. The V end lost 1 base, the J end lost 0 bases, and 13 bases lay between the germline ends. The CDR3: CASSLGTEDGSGNTIYF. In nucleotides, the CDR3 is TGTGCCAGCAGCTTAGGTACGGAGGACGGCTCTGGAAACACCATATATTTT.

V is TRBV6-1 and J is TRBJ2-5; D possibly corresponds to TRBD1 (6 bases). Gene TRBJ2-7 matches the end of the DNA better, so the J call may be wrong. Germline V gene lookup returns CDR1 MNHNS and CDR2 SASEGT. This CDR3 has 13 residues. The CDR3 here is CASSDWGQGEQYF. The CDR3 DNA is TGTGCCAGCAGTGACTGGGGGCAGGGCGAGCAGTACTTC.

This clone was seen a single time. The V and J genes are TRBV10-3 and TRBJ1-1; 9 bases are shared with TRBD1. The junction had 10 bases not matched to a gene; V was cut back by 2 bases and J by 6 bases. The CDR3 consists of 16 residues. Germline V gene lookup returns CDR1 ENHRY and CDR2 SYGVKD. CDR3 residues: CAISEMGVGTGPEAFF. In DNA form, the CDR3 reads TGTGCCATCAGTGAGATGGGTGTGGGGACAGGGCCTGAAGCTTTCTTT.

V is TRBV4-1 and J is TRBJ2-4; weak D call: TRBD2 (6 bases). This CDR3 region has 17 residues. With 1 base removed from V and 8 bases from J, the gap between germline ends came to 21 bases. Per germline, CDR1 MGHRA and CDR2 YSYEKL. Here the CDR3 DNA reads TGCGCCAGCAGCCAAGGGAGGGTTAGGGCTACCGGGGACATTCAGTACTTC. Translated, it gives CASSQGRVRATGDIQYF.

There are a few counts of this clone. The chain joins TRBV7-3 to TRBJ2-7; TRBD2 aligns across 9 bases. This CDR3 spans 18 amino acids. Losses at the gene ends were 0 bases for V and 7 bases for J; bases not matched to a gene: 16. Germline CDR1 is SGHTA and CDR2 is FQGTGA. The CDR3 sequence is CASSLTPALTGGRVEQYF. CDR3 sequence (DNA): TGTGCCAGCAGCTTAACTCCGGCGTTGACAGGCGGGAGGGTAGAGCAGTACTTC.

The chain has TRBV7-9 and TRBJ2-7; 10 bases are shared with TRBD1. This CDR3 has 14 amino acids. V trimming: 3 bases; J trimming: 4 bases; junction bases outside the gene matches: 3. Germline V gene lookup returns CDR1 SEHNR and CDR2 FQNEAQ (reference sequence). This CDR3 reads CASSLRGQGYEQYF. In DNA, the CDR3 is TGTGCCAGCAGCTTGAGGGGACAGGGGTACGAGCAGTACTTC. The entire variable domain, with the rest obtained from reference TRBV7-9 and TRBJ2-7, is as follows: DTGVSQNPRHKITKRGQNVTFRCDPISEHNRLYWYRQTLGQGPEFLTYFQNEAQLEKSRLLSDRFSAERPKGSFSTLEIQRTEQGDSAMYLCASSLRGQGYEQYFGPGTRLTVT.

The rearrangement links TRBV5-5 to TRBJ1-2; D call uncertain. Trimming cost V 0 bases and J 1 base, with 10 bases left between them. From germline, CDR1 is SGHKS and CDR2 YYEKEE (reference sequence). The CDR3 is made up of 15 amino acids. The CDR3 nucleotides read TGTGCCAGCAGCTTGGCCGGAACTAATAACTATGGCTACACCTTC. Translation: CASSLAGTNNYGYTF.

The chain has TRBV28 and TRBJ2-3; possible D gene TRBD1, 6 bases. Germline V gene lookup returns CDR1 MDHEN and CDR2 SYDVKM. The CDR3 loop spans 15 amino acids. Trimming removed 3 bases from V and 4 bases from J, with 14 bases in between. The CDR3 region has the DNA TGTGCCAGCAGTTTCATGCAGGGGCACGCAGATACGCAGTATTTT. Protein sequence: CASSFMQGHADTQYF.

V and J are TRBV7-9 and TRBJ2-7; 7 positions agree with TRBD1. This CDR3 comprises 17 residues. Trimming cost V 2 bases and J 2 bases; bases outside gene matches: 12. From germline, CDR1 is SEHNR and CDR2 FQNEAQ (reference sequence). The CDR3 bases are TGTGCCAGCAGCTTATATTACGTGGAGGACAGGACCTACGAGCAGTACTTC. Translation: CASSLYYVEDRTYEQYF.

The chain has TRBV27 and TRBJ2-1; 8 bases match TRBD1. The germline CDR1 and CDR2 sequences are MNHEY and SMNVEV (reference sequence). The length of the CDR3 is 14 residues. V lost 6 bases, J lost 7 bases, and 8 bases stayed unmatched. Written as DNA, the CDR3 is TGTGCCAGCAGCTCCGGGACAGGTCGTAATGAGCAGTTCTTC. Its translation is CASSSGTGRNEQFF.

The gene calls are TRBV7-9 and TRBJ1-2; TRBD1 might be the D (6 bases). This CDR3 region has 14 residues. Germline V CDR1 and CDR2: SEHNR, FQNEAQ (reference sequence). With 2 bases removed from V and 6 bases from J, the gap between germline ends came to 13 bases. Here the CDR3 reads CASSLPLRTDGYTF. The CDR3 nucleotides read TGTGCCAGCAGCTTACCCCTCCGGACAGATGGCTACACCTTC.

The rearrangement links TRBV5-6 to TRBJ2-1, with 11 bases identical to TRBD2. V lost 0 bases and J lost 1; bases outside the gene matches: 9. The CDR3 is 19 amino acids. Germline V gives CDR1 SGHDT, CDR2 YYEEEE. CDR3 loop: CASSLERLAGTNSYNEQFF. CDR3 nucleotide sequence: TGTGCCAGCAGCTTGGAGCGACTAGCGGGGACAAATTCCTACAATGAGCAGTTCTTC. Based on the CDR3 plus reference TRBV5-6 and TRBJ2-1, the full variable domain is DAGVTQSPTHLIKTRGQQVTLRCSPKSGHDTVSWYQQALGQGPQFIFQYYEEEERQRGNFPDRFSGHQFPNYSSELNVNALLLGDSALYLCASSLERLAGTNSYNEQFFGPGTRLTVL.

V and J are TRBV28 and TRBJ2-1, with 12 bases identical to TRBD2. The CDR3 is 17 residues long. V dropped 5 bases and J dropped 9; count of bases not matched to a gene: 14. Germline values: CDR1 MDHEN, CDR2 SYDVKM. Written as DNA, the CDR3 is TGTGCCAGCAGTGTACCCAGGCTAGCGGGAGGGCCGGGTGAGCAGTTCTTC. As protein: CASSVPRLAGGPGEQFF.

V and J are TRBV5-1 and TRBJ1-4, with a weak D call TRBD1 (5 bases). The CDR3 is 14 residues long. Per germline, CDR1 SGHRS and CDR2 YFSETQ. The V and J ends lost 4 bases and 7 bases respectively, with 14 bases between them. This CDR3 is CASSLAFGGEKLFF. CDR3 sequence (DNA): TGCGCCAGCAGCCTCGCGTTCGGGGGTGAAAAACTGTTTTTT.

The V and J genes are TRBV4-3 and TRBJ2-3; maybe TRBD1 (6 bases). The CDR3 is made up of 13 amino acids. V shed 5 bases and J shed 0 bases, with 6 bases lying between them. Germline V gives CDR1 LGHNA, CDR2 YSLEER. The CDR3 DNA reads as TGCGCCAGCAGCAGGGGGAGCACAGATACGCAGTATTTT. Protein: CASSRGSTDTQYF.

This chain joins TRBV28 and TRBJ2-3, with 7 bases aligning to TRBD1. The V and J ends lost 3 bases and 0 bases, in that order; junction bases with no gene match: 6. Germline CDR1 MDHEN, CDR2 SYDVKM. The CDR3 runs to 16 residues. CDR3 sequence (DNA): TGTGCCAGCAGTTTCGACAGGGAAGAAAGCACAGATACGCAGTATTTT. This translates into CASSFDREESTDTQYF.

The V gene is TRBV11-2, the J gene TRBJ2-7; D is perhaps TRBD1 (5 bases). This CDR3 contains 13 residues. V was shortened by 5 bases and J by 1 base, with 9 bases between the two germline ends. Germline V lookup: CDR1 SGHAT, CDR2 FQNNGV. CDR3 in DNA: TGTGCCAGCAGCAACACAGGATCCTACGAGCAGTACTTC. It is translated as CASSNTGSYEQYF.

The chain links TRBV11-3 to TRBJ2-7; 8 bases line up with TRBD2. CDR1 and CDR2 (germline): SGHNT, YENEEA. V lost 2 bases and J lost 0; bases outside the gene matches: 3. This CDR3 has 15 amino acids. The DNA of the CDR3 is TGTGCCAGCAGCTTATCGGGGGGGTTCTCCTACGAGCAGTACTTC. The encoded protein is CASSLSGGFSYEQYF.

The genes are TRBV6-6 and TRBJ2-1; 11 positions match TRBD2. Trimming at V came to 4 bases and at J to 4 bases, leaving 6 bases not matched to a gene. Germline CDR1 and CDR2: MNHNY and SVGAGI (reference sequence). There are 16 residues in the CDR3. The chain's CDR3 is CASSSTSGSRYNEQFF. In DNA, the CDR3 is TGTGCCAGCAGTTCCACTAGCGGGAGCCGTTACAATGAGCAGTTCTTC.